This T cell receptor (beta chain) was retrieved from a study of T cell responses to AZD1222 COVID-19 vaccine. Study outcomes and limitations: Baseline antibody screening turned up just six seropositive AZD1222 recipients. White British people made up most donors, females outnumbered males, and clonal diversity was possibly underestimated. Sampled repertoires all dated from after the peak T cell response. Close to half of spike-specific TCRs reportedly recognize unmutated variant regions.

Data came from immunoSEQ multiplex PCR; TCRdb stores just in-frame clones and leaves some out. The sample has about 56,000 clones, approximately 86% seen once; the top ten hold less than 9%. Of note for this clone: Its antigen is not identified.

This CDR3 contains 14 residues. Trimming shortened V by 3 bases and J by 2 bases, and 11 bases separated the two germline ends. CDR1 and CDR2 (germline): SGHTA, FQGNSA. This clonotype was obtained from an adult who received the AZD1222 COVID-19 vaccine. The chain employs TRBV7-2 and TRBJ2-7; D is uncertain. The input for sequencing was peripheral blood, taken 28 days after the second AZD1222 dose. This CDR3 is CASSFRTRTYEQYF. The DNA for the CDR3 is TGTGCCAGCAGCTTCCGGACCCGGACCTACGAGCAGTACTTC.